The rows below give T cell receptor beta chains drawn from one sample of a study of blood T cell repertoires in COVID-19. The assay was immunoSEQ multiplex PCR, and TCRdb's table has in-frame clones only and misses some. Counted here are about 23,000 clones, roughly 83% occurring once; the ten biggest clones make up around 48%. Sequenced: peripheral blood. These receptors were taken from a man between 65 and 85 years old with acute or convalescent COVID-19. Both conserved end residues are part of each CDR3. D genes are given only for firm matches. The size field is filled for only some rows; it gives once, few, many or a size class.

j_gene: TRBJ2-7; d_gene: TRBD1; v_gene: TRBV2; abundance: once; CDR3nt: TGTGCCAGCAGGGGGGGACAGGGGGCTACGGGTAGCGGCTACGAGCAGTACTTC; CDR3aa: CASRGGQGATGSGYEQYF
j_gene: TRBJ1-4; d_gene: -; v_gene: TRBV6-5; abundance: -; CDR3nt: TGTGCCAGCAGCCGACTCAATAATGAAAAACTGTTTTTT; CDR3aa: CASSRLNNEKLFF
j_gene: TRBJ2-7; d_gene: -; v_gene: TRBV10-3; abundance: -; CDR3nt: TGTGCCATCAGTGAAGAGGTAACCTACGAGCAGTACTTC; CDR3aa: CAISEEVTYEQYF
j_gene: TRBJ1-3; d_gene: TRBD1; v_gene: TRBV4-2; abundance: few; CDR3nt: TGTGCCAGCAGCCAAGAAGGTGCAGGGGGAGCTGGAAACACCATATATTTT; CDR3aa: CASSQEGAGGAGNTIYF
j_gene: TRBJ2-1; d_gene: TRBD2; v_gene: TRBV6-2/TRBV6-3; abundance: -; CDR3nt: TGTGCCAGCAGTTACGCAGCGGGACGGACTAGCGGGGGCTACAATGAGCAGTTCTTC; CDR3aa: CASSYAAGRTSGGYNEQFF
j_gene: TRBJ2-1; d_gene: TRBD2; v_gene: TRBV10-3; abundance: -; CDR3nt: TGTGCCATCAGTGAGTCGGATAGCGGGGGGGCAAGTGAGCAGTTCTTC; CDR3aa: CAISESDSGGASEQFF
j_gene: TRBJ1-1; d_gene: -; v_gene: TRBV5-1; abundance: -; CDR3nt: TGCGCCAGCCGGGTTGGGAACACTGAAGCTTTCTTT; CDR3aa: CASRVGNTEAFF
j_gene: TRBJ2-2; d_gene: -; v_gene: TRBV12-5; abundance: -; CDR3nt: TGTGCTAGTGGTTTGGGACACGACACCGGGGAGCTGTTTTTT; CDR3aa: CASGLGHDTGELFF
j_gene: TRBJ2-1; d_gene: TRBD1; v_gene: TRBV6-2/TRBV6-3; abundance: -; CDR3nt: TGTGCCAGCAGCCGGGACAGGGGGAGTAATGAGCAGTTCTTC; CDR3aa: CASSRDRGSNEQFF
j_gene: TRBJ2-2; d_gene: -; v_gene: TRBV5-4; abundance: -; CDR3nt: TGTGCCAGCAGCTTTACGGCAGGGAACACCGGGGAGCTGTTTTTT; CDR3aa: CASSFTAGNTGELFF
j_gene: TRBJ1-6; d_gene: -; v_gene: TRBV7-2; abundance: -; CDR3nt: TGTGCCAGCAGGCGGGCAGGCACTTCACCCCTCCACTTT; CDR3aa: CASRRAGTSPLHF
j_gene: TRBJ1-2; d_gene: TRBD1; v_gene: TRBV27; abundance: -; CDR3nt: TGTGCCAGCAGCCCGCCCAGGGACAGGGGCTATGGCTACACCTTC; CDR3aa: CASSPPRDRGYGYTF
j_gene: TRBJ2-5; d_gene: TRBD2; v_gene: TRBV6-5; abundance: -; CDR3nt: TGTGCCAGCGGGCGGGAGGGTGGAGAGACCCAGTACTTC; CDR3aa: CASGREGGETQYF
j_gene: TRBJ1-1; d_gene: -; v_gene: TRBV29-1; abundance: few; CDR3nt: TGCAGCGGCCGGGAGCCTATATCGTACACTGAAGCTTTCTTT; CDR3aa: CSGREPISYTEAFF
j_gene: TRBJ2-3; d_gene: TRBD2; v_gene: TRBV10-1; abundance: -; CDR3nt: TGCGCCAGCAGTGAGTCGAGAAGCGGGGGGACGGATACGCAGTATTTT; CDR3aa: CASSESRSGGTDTQYF
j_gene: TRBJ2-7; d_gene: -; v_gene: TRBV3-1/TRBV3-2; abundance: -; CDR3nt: TGTGCCAGCAGCCAGGGAGGAGTGTCCTACGAGCAGTACTTC; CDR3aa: CASSQGGVSYEQYF
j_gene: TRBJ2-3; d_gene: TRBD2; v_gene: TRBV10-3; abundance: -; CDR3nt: TGTGCCATCCGGGACTACGAGGCAGATACGCAGTATTTT; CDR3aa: CAIRDYEADTQYF
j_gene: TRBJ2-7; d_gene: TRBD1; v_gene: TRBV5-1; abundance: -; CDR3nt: TGCGCCAGCAGCTCCCCGGGACAGGGCTACGAGCAGTACTTC; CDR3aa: CASSSPGQGYEQYF
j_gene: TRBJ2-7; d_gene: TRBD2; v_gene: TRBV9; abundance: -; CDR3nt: TGTGCCAGCAGCGTAGCGGGGGGGTCTTGGGACGAGCAGTACTTC; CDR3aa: CASSVAGGSWDEQYF
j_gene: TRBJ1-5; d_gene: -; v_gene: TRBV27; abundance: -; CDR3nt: TGTGCCAGCGGCCAGGTGCCCCAGCATTTT; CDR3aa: CASGQVPQHF
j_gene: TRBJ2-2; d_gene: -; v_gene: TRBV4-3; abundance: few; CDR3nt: TGCGCCAGCAGCCAAGATGAGGCCGGCGCCGGGGAGCTGTTTTTT; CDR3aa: CASSQDEAGAGELFF
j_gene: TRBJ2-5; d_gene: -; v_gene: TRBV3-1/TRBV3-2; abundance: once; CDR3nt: TGTGCCAGCAGCCAAGGGGCATCGAACTACTTC; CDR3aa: CASSQGASNYF
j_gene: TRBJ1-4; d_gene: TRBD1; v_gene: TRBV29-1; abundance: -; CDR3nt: TGCAGCGTTAGGGACAGTGGTAATGAAAAACTGTTTTTT; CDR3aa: CSVRDSGNEKLFF
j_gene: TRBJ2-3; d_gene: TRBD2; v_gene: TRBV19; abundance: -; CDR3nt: TGTGCCACTTCGACTAGCGGGGGCGTTCGGGATACGCAGTATTTT; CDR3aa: CATSTSGGVRDTQYF
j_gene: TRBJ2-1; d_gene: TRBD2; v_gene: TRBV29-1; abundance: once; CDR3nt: TGCAGCGTTGTCCGGACAGGGGGACTAGCGGGAGGAGATGAGCAGTTCTTC; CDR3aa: CSVVRTGGLAGGDEQFF
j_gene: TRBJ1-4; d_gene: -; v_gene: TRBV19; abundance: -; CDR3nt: TGTGCCAGTAGCCCCCAAACCCAGGGGCGAAAACTGTTTTTT; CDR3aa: CASSPQTQGRKLFF
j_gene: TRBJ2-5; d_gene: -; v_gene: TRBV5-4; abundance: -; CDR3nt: TGTGCCAGCAGCTTGAATAGGGAGAACCAGTACTTC; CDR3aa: CASSLNRENQYF
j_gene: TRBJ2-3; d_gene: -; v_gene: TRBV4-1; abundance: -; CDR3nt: TGCGCCAGCAGCCATCCGGAGGGGTACACAGATACGCAGTATTTT; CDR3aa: CASSHPEGYTDTQYF
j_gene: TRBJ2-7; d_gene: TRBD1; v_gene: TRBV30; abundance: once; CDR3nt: TGTGCCTGGAGTGGGGGACAGGCCAACCCGACTTGGGAGCAGTACTTC; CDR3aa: CAWSGGQANPTWEQYF
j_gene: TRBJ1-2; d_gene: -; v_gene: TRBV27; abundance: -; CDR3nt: TGTGCCAGCAGCCGCGGGAACTATGGCTACACCTTC; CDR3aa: CASSRGNYGYTF
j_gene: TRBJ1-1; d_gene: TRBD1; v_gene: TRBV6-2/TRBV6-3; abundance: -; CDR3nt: TGTGCCAGCAGTTGGGACAATACAGGGGCGGGCACTGAAGCTTTCTTT; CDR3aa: CASSWDNTGAGTEAFF
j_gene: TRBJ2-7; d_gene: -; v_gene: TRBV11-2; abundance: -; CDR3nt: TGTGCCAGCAGCTCCATTGCGGGGCACTCCTACGAGCAGTACTTC; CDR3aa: CASSSIAGHSYEQYF
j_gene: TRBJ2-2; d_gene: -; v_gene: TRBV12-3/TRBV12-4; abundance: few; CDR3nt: TGTGCCAGCAGTCCTCTGAGGGTCGGGGAGCTGTTTTTT; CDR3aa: CASSPLRVGELFF
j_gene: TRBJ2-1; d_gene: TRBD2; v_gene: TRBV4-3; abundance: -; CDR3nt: TGCGCCAGCAGCCAAGATCGGCTATGGGGAGTAGCGGGGCACAATGAGCAGTTCTTC; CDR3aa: CASSQDRLWGVAGHNEQFF
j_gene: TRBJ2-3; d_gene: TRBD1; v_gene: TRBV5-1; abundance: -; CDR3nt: TGCGCCAGCAGCTTGGACAGGGGTACGGTAGATACGCAGTATTTT; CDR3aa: CASSLDRGTVDTQYF
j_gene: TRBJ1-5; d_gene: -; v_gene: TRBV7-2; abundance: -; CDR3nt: TGTGCCAGCAGCTTATATGGTACAGGAAATCAGCCCCAGCATTTT; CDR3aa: CASSLYGTGNQPQHF
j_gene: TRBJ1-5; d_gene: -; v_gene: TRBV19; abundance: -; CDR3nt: TGTGCCAGTAGTACGACATTTTCATATAGCAATCAGCCCCAGCATTTT; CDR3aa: CASSTTFSYSNQPQHF
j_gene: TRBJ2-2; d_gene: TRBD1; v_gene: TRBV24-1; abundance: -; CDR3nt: TGTGCCACCAGTGATTCCGGGACAGATACCGGGGAGCTGTTTTTT; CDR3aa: CATSDSGTDTGELFF
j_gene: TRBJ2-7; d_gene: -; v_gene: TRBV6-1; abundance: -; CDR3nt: TGTGCCAGCAGTGAAGCATTATCGACAGGAAGAGAGCAGTACTTC; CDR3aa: CASSEALSTGREQYF
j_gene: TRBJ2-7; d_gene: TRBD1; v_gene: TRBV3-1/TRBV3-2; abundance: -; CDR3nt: TGTGCCAGCAGCCCCATCGATTTAGGGACAGGGTCCACGAAGCAGTACTTC; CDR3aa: CASSPIDLGTGSTKQYF